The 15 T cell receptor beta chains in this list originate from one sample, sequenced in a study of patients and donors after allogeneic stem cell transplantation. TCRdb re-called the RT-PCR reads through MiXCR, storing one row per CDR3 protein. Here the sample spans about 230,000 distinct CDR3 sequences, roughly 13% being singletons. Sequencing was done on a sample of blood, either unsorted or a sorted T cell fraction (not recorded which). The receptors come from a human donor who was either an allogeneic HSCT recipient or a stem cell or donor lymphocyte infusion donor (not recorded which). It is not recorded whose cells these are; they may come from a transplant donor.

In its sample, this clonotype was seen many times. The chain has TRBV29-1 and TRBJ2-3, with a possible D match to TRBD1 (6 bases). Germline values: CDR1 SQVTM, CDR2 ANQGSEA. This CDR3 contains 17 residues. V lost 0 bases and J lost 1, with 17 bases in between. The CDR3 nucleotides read TGCAGCGTTGAAGATTTTGGGCAGGGGCGGCGCACAGATACGCAGTATTTT. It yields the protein CSVEDFGQGRRTDTQYF.

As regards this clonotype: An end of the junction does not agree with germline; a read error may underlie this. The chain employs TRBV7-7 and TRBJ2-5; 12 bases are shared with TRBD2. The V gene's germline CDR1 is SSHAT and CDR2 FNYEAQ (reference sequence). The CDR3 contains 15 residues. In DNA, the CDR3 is TGTGCTAGCAGCCCTAGCGGGGGGGCCTGGGAGACCCAGTACTTC. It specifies CASSPSGGAWETQYF.

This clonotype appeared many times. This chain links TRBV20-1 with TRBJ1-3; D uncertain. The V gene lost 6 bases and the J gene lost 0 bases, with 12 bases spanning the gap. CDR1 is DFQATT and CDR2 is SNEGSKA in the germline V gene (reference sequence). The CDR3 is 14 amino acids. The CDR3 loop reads CSAEGQLSGNTIYF. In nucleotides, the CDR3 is TGCAGTGCGGAAGGGCAGCTCTCTGGAAACACCATATATTTT.

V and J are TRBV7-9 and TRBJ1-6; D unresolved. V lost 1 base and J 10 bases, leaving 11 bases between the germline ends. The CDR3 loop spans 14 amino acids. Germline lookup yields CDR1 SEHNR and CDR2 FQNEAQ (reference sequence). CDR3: CASSLGGSRSPLHF. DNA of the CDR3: TGTGCCAGCAGCTTAGGCGGATCGCGGTCACCCCTCCACTTT.

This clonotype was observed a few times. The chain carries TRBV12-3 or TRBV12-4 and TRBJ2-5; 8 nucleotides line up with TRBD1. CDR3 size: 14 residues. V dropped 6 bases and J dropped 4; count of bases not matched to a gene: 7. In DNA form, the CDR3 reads TGTGCCAGCAGACCGGGACAGGCGAGAGAGACCCAGTACTTC. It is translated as CASRPGQARETQYF.

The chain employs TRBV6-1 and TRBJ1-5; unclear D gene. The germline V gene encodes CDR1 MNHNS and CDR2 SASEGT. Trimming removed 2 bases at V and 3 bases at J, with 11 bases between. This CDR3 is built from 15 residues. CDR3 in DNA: TGTGCCAGCAGTGAATCCTGGCGGGTCAATCAGCCCCAGCATTTT. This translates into CASSESWRVNQPQHF.

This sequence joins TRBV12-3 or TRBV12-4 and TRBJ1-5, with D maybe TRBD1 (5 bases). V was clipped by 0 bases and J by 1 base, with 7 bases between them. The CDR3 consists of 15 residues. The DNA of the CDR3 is TGTGCCAGCAGTTTAGCAGGGGCGAGCAATCAGCCCCAGCATTTT. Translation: CASSLAGASNQPQHF.

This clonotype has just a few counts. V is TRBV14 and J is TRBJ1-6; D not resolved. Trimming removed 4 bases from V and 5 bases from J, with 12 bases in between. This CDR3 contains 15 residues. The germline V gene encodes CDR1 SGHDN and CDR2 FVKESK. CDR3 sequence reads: CASSRGSVDNSPLHF. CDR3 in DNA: TGTGCCAGCAGCCGCGGTTCAGTAGATAATTCACCCCTCCACTTT.

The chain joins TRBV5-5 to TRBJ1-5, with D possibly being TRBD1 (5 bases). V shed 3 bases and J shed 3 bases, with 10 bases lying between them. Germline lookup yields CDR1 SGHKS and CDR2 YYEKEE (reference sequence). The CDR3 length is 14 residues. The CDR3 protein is CASSSGQLNQPQHF. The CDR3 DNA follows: TGTGCCAGCAGCTCAGGACAACTCAATCAGCCCCAGCATTTT.

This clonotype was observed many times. CDR3 amino acids: CASSPGLAGIYEQYF. Here the CDR3 DNA reads TGTGCCAGCAGCCCGGGACTAGCGGGAATCTACGAGCAGTACTTC. The chain joins TRBV3-1 to TRBJ2-7; 13 bases are a match to TRBD2. The V gene's germline CDR1 is LGHDT and CDR2 YNNKEL (reference sequence). V lost 4 bases, J lost 3 bases, and 3 bases stayed unmatched. The CDR3 sequence is 15 residues long.

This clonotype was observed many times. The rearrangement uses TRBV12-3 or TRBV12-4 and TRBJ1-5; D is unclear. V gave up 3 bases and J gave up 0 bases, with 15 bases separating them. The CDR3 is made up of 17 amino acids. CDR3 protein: CASSFRWAKDSNQPQHF. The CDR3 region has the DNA TGTGCCAGCAGTTTCCGGTGGGCCAAAGATAGCAATCAGCCCCAGCATTTT.

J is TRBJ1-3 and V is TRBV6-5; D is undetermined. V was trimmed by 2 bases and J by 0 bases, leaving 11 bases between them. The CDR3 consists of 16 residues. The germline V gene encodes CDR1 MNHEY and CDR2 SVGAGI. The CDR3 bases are TGTGCCAGCAGTTACGGTTTTGTGGGCTCTGGAAACACCATATATTTT. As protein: CASSYGFVGSGNTIYF.

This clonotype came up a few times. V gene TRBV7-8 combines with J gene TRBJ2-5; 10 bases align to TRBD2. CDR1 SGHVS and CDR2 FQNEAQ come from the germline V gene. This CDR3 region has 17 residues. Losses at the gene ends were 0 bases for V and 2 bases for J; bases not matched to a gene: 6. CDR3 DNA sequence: TGTGCCAGCAGCTTAGCGGACCTAGCGGGGGCGCAAGAGACCCAGTACTTC. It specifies CASSLADLAGAQETQYF.

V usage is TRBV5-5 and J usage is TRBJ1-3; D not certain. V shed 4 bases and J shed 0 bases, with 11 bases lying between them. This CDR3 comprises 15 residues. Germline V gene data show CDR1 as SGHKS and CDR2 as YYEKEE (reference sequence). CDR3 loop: CASSSTVFSGNTIYF. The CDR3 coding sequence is TGTGCCAGCAGCAGTACGGTTTTCTCTGGAAACACCATATATTTT.

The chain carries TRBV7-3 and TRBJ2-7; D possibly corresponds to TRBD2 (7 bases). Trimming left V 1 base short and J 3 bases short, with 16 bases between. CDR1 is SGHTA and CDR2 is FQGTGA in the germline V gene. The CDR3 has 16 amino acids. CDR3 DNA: TGTGCCAGCAGCTTAATGGGGGGGGCGAACTTCTACGAGCAGTACTTC. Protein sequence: CASSLMGGANFYEQYF.